This TCR beta chain was profiled in a study of control samples from healthy donors and cancer patients. V dropped 5 bases and J dropped 6 bases, with 17 bases sitting between them. This CDR3 region has 15 residues. Germline-derived CDR1 and CDR2 are SGHNT and YYREEE (reference sequence). Assay used: immunoSEQ multiplex PCR; TCRdb lists only in-frame clones, some missing. The repertoire consists of 250,000 to 300,000 clones, with over 75% occurring once and the leading ten covering roughly 15%. The sequence was obtained from a woman between 55 and 75 years old with lung cancer. The chain employs TRBV5-4 and TRBJ2-2, with D tentatively TRBD2 (6 bases). The sequencing input was PBMCs. The CDR3 is CASSPDLTRSGELFF. The CDR3 region has the DNA TGTGCCAGCAGTCCCGACCTGACTAGATCCGGGGAGCTGTTTTTT.